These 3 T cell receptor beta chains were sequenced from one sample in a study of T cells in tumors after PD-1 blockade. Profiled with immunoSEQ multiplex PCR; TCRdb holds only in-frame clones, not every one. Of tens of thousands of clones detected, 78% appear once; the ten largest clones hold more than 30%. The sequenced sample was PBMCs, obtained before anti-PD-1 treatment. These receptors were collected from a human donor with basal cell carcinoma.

The CDR3 bases are TGTGCCAGCAGTTCCCTAAGGCGGGATACGCAGTATTTT. Translation gives CASSSLRRDTQYF. The V gene is TRBV12-3 or TRBV12-4, the J gene TRBJ2-3; D call uncertain. The CDR3 loop spans 13 amino acids. The V gene lost 4 bases and the J gene lost 6 bases, with 11 bases spanning the gap.

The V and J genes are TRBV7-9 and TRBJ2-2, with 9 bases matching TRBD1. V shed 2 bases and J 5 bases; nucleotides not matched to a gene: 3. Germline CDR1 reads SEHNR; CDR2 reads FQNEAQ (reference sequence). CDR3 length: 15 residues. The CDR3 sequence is CASSLLTGGTGELFF. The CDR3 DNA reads TGTGCCAGCAGCTTACTGACAGGGGGAACCGGGGAGCTGTTTTTT.

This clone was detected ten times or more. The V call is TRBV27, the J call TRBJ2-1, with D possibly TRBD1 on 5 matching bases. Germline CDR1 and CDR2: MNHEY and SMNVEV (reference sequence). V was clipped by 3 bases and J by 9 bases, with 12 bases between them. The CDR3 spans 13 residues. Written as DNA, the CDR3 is TGTGCCAGCAGTTTCGGACGGCAGGGTGAGCAGTTCTTC. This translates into CASSFGRQGEQFF.